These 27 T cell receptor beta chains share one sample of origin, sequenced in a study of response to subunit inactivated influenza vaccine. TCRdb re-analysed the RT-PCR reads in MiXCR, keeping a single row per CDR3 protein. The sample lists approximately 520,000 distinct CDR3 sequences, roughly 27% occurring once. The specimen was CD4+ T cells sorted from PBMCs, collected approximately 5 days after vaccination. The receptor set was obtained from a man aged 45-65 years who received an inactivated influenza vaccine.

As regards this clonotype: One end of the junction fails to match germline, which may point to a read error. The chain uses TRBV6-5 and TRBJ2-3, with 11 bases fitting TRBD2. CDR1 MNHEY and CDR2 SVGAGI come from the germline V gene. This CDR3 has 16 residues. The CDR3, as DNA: TGTGGCAGCAGTTCACTAGCGGGAGTAATCACAGATACGCAGTATTTT. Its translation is CGSSSLAGVITDTQYF.

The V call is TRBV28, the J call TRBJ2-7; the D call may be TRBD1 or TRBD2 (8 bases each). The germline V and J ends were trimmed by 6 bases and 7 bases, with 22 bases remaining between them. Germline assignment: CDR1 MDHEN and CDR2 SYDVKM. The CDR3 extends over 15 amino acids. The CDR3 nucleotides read TGTGCCAGCAGCGCGGGGGGACAGGCCCGGGAAGAGCAGTACTTC. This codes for CASSAGGQAREEQYF.

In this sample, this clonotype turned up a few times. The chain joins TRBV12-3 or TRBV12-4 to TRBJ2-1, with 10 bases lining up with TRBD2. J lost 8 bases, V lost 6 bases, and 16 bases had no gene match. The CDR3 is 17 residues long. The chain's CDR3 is CASSLYVWSGRGDEQFF. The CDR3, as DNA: TGTGCCAGCAGCCTCTACGTGTGGAGCGGGAGGGGGGATGAGCAGTTCTTC.

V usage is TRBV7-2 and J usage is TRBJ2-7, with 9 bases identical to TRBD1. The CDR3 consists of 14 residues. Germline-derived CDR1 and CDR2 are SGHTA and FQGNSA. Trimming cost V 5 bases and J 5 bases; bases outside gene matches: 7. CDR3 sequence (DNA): TGTGCCAGCAGCGACCGGGACAGGGTCGACGAGCAGTACTTC. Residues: CASSDRDRVDEQYF.

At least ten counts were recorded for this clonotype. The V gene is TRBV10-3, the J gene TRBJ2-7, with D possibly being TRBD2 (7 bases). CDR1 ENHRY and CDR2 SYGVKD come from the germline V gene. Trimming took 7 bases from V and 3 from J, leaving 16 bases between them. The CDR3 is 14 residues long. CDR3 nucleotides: TGTGCCATCAAAGGGGGGGGGAGCCTCTACGAGCAGTACTTC. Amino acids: CAIKGGGSLYEQYF.

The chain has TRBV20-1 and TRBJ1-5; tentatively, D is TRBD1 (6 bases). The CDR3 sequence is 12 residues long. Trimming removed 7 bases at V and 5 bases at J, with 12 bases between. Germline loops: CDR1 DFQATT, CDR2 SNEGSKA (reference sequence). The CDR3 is CSVTQGDQPQHF. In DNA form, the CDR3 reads TGCAGTGTCACACAGGGTGATCAGCCCCAGCATTTT.

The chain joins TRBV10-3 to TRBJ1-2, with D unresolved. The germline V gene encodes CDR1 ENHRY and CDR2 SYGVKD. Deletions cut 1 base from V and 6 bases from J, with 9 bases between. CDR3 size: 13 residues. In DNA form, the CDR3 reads TGTGCCATCAGTGAGTTTTCTGGGGATGGCTACACCTTC. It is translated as CAISEFSGDGYTF.

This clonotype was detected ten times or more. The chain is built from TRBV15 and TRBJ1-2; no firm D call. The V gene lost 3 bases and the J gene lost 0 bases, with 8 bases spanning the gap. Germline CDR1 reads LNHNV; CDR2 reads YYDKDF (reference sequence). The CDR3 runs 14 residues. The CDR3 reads CATSRGFSNYGYTF. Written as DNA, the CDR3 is TGTGCCACCAGCAGGGGTTTCTCTAACTATGGCTACACCTTC.

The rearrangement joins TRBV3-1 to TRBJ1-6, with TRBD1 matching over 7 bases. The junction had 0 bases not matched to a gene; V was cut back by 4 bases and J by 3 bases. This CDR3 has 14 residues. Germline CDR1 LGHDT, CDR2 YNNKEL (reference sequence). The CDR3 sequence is CASSRTGYNSPLHF. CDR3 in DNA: TGTGCCAGCAGCCGGACAGGCTATAATTCACCCCTCCACTTT.

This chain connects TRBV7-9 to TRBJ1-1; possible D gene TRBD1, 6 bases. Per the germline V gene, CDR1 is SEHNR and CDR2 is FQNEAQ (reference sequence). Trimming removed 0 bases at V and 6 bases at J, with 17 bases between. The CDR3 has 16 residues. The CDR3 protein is CASSLAARGWSAEAFF. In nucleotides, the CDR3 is TGTGCCAGCAGCTTAGCGGCGAGGGGGTGGAGCGCTGAAGCTTTCTTT.

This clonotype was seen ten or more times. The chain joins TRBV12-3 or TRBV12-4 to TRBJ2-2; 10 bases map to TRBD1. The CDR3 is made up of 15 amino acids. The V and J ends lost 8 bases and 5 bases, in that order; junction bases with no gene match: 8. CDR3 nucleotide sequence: TGTGCCAGCCGAACCAGGACAGGGGGTACCGGGGAGCTGTTTTTT. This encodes CASRTRTGGTGELFF.

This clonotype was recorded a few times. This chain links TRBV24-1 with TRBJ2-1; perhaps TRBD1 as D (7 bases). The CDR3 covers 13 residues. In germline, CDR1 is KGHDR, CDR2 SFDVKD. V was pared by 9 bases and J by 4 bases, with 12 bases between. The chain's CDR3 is CATDAGQYNEQFF. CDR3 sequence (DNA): TGTGCCACCGACGCGGGACAGTACAATGAGCAGTTCTTC.

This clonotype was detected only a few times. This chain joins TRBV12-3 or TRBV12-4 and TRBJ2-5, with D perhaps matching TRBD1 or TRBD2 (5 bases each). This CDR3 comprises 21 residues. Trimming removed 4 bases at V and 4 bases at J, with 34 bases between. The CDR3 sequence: CASSSRSYRNKAGQKGETQYF. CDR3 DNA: TGTGCCAGCAGTTCACGCAGTTACAGGAACAAGGCGGGCCAGAAGGGAGAGACCCAGTACTTC.

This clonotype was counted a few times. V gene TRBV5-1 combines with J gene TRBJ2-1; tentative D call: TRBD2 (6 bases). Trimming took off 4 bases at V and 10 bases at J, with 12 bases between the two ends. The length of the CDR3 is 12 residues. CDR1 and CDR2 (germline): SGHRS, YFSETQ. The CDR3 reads CASSIASGEQFF. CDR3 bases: TGCGCCAGCAGCATCGCAAGCGGGGAGCAGTTCTTC.

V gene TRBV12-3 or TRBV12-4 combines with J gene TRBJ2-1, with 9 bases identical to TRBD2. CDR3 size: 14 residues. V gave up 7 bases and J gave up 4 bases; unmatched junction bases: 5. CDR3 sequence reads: CASTLSGGYNEQFF. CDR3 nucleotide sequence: TGTGCCAGCACCTTAAGCGGGGGGTACAATGAGCAGTTCTTC.

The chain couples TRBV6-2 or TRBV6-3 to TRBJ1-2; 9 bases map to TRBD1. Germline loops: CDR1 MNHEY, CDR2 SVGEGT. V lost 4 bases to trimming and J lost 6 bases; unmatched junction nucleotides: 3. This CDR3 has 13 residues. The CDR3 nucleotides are TGTGCCAGCAGTTGGACAGGGGTGGATGGCTACACCTTC. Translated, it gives CASSWTGVDGYTF.

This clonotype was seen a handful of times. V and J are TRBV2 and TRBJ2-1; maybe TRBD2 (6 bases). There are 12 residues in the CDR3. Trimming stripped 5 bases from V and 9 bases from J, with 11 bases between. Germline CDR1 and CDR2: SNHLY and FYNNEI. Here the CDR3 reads CASSKLAPEQFF. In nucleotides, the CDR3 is TGTGCCAGCAGTAAACTAGCACCTGAGCAGTTCTTC.

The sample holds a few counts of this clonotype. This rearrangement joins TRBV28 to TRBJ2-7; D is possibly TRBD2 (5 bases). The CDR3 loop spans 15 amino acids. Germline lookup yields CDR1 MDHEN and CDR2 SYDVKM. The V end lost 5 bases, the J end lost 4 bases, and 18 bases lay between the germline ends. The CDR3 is CASSIPSGKRYEQYF. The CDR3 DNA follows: TGTGCCAGCAGTATCCCAAGCGGAAAACGTTACGAGCAGTACTTC.

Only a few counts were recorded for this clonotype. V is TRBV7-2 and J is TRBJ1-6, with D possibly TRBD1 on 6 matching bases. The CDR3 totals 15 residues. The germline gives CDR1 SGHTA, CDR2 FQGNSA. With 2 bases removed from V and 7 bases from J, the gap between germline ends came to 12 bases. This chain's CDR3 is CASSLMSRGNSPLHF. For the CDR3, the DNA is TGTGCCAGCAGCTTAATGTCCAGGGGCAATTCACCCCTCCACTTT.

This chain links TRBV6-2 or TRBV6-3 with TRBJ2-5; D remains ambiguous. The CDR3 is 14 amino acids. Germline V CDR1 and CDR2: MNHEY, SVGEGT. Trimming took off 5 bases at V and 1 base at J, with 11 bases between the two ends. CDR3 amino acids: CASSRRGVQETQYF. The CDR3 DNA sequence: TGTGCCAGCAGTAGGCGAGGCGTCCAAGAGACCCAGTACTTC.

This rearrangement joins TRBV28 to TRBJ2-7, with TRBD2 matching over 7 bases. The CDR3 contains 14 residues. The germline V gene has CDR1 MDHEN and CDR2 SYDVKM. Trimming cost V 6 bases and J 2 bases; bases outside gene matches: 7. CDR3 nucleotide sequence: TGTGCCAGCAGACGGGCGGCGGGGGCCTACGAGCAGTACTTC. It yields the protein CASRRAAGAYEQYF.

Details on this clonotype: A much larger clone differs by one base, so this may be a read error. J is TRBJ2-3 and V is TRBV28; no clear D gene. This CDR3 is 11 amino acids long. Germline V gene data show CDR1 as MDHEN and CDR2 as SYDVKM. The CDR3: CTSSPGNTQYF. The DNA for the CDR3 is TGTACCAGCAGCCCCGGCAATACGCAGTATTTT.

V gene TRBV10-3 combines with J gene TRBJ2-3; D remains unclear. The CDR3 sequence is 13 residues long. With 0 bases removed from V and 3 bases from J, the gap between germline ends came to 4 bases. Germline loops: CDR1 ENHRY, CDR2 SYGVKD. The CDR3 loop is CAISESKTDTQYF. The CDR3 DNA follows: TGTGCCATCAGTGAGTCGAAAACAGATACGCAGTATTTT.

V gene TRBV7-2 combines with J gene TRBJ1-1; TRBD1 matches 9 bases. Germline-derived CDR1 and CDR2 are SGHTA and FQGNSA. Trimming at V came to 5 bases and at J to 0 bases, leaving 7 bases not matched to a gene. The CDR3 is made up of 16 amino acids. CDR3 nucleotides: TGTGCCAGCAGCCCCGGGACAGGGTACCTGAACACTGAAGCTTTCTTT. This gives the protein CASSPGTGYLNTEAFF.

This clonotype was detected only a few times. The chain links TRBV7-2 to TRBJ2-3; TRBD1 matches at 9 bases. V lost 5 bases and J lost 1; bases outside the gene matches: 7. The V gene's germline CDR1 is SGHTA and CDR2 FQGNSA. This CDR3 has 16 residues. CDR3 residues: CASSRRTGAGTDTQYF. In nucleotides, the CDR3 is TGTGCCAGCAGCCGCAGGACAGGGGCCGGCACAGATACGCAGTATTTT.

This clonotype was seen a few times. CDR3 sequence reads: CSAKAGNGAQPQHF. Written as DNA, the CDR3 is TGCAGTGCTAAAGCAGGGAACGGAGCTCAGCCCCAGCATTTT. The rearrangement joins TRBV20-1 to TRBJ1-5; D possibly corresponds to TRBD1 (5 bases). V lost 4 bases and J lost 6, with 16 bases in between. The CDR3 totals 14 residues. Germline V gene lookup returns CDR1 DFQATT and CDR2 SNEGSKA (reference sequence).

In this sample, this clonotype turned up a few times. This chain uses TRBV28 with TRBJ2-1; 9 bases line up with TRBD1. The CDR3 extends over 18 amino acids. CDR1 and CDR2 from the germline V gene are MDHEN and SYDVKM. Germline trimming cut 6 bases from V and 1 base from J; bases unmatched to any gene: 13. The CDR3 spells CASRVPGQGLRSYNEQFF. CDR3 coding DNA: TGTGCCAGCAGAGTCCCGGGACAGGGTTTAAGGTCCTACAATGAGCAGTTCTTC.